The 20 T cell receptor beta chains below all came from one sample that was sequenced in a study of OX40 agonist ivuxolimab in advanced cancers. Produced via immunoSEQ multiplex PCR; TCRdb's table is partial and in-frame only. The top ten hold almost 1.5% of the sample, which has 95,000 to 100,000 clones, roughly four fifths seen once. This specimen was CD4+ or CD8+ T cells sorted from blood, taken in a trial of the OX40 agonist ivuxolimab. These receptors all stem from an adult with an advanced solid tumor such as melanoma, head and neck, liver or kidney cancer.

This chain connects TRBV7-8 to TRBJ2-3; D is unclear. The V end was cut by 1 base, the J end by 0 bases, with 14 bases between. Germline V gene sequence: CDR1 SGHVS, CDR2 FQNEAQ. CDR3 length equals 17 residues. The CDR3 spells CASSLGLLSTSTDTQYF. As DNA, the CDR3 is TGTGCCAGCAGCTTAGGACTTCTTTCAACTAGCACAGATACGCAGTATTTT.

This chain links TRBV30 with TRBJ2-7; TRBD2 matches at 12 bases. V shed 4 bases and J 6 bases; nucleotides not matched to a gene: 7. The CDR3 is made up of 14 amino acids. CDR1 is GTSNPN, CDR2 SVGIG, per germline (reference sequence). This chain's CDR3 is CAWKPRTSGTEQYF. The CDR3 coding sequence is TGTGCCTGGAAGCCCAGGACTAGCGGGACCGAGCAGTACTTC.

This clone was seen just once. This rearrangement joins TRBV5-4 to TRBJ2-7; D uncertain. From germline, CDR1 is SGHNT and CDR2 YYREEE (reference sequence). The CDR3 consists of 13 residues. V was shortened by 2 bases and J by 4 bases, with 10 bases between the two germline ends. As DNA, the CDR3 is TGTGCCAGCAGCTTTAGGTTGGGGTACGAGCAGTACTTC. Translation gives CASSFRLGYEQYF.

This chain links TRBV6-5 with TRBJ2-1; possible D gene TRBD2, 5 bases. The CDR3 totals 14 residues. CDR1 is MNHEY, CDR2 SVGAGI, per germline. The V gene lost 2 bases and the J gene lost 10 bases, with 15 bases spanning the gap. The CDR3 coding sequence is TGTGCCAGCAGTTACGAGGGCAACGCTCGGGAGCAGTTCTTC. It encodes CASSYEGNAREQFF.

This clone was seen only once. This chain connects TRBV19 to TRBJ2-5, with D possibly TRBD1 on 5 matching bases. V lost 10 bases and J lost 5, with 11 bases in between. Germline V gene data show CDR1 as LNHDA and CDR2 as SQIVND (reference sequence). This CDR3 is built from 11 residues. The CDR3 DNA is TGTGCCACCTCAGGGTTTGAGACCCAGTACTTC. Translation gives CATSGFETQYF.

V gene TRBV9 combines with J gene TRBJ2-1; 9 bases match TRBD1. Germline V gene data show CDR1 as SGDLS and CDR2 as YYNGEE. V lost 3 bases and J lost 6; bases outside the gene matches: 7. The CDR3 has 15 amino acids. Here the CDR3 reads CASSARDRVGNEQFF. The CDR3 coding sequence is TGTGCCAGCAGCGCCCGGGACAGGGTGGGCAATGAGCAGTTCTTC. Full variable domain (rest looked up from reference TRBV9 and TRBJ2-1): DSGVTQTPKHLITATGQRVTLRCSPRSGDLSVYWYQQSLDQGLQFLIQYYNGEERAKGNILERFSAQQFPDLHSELNLSSLELGDSALYFCASSARDRVGNEQFFGPGTRLTVL.

The chain has TRBV5-1 and TRBJ2-5, with 9 nucleotides matching TRBD1. CDR1 and CDR2 from the germline V gene are SGHRS and YFSETQ. CDR3 length: 14 amino acids. The J segment lost 5 bases and the V segment lost 5 bases, leaving 7 bases of the junction unmatched. The CDR3 here is CASSSTGGKETQYF. CDR3 nucleotides: TGCGCCAGCAGTTCCACAGGGGGCAAGGAGACCCAGTACTTC.

V gene TRBV2 combines with J gene TRBJ1-2; 7 bases fit TRBD1. Trimming at V came to 6 bases and at J to 4 bases, leaving 8 bases not matched to a gene. CDR1 is SNHLY, CDR2 FYNNEI, per germline. The CDR3 extends over 14 amino acids. The CDR3 nucleotides are TGTGCCAGCAGCGCGGACAGGATGCTCTATGGCTACACCTTC. Amino acid sequence: CASSADRMLYGYTF.

The chain combines TRBV7-6 with TRBJ2-2; D is undetermined. V was shortened by 0 bases and J by 2 bases, with 4 bases between the two germline ends. Germline V gives CDR1 SGHVS, CDR2 FNYEAQ. This CDR3 region has 14 residues. The CDR3 protein is CASSLALNTGELFF. The CDR3 DNA is TGTGCCAGCAGCTTAGCGCTTAACACCGGGGAGCTGTTTTTT.

The chain uses TRBV11-2 and TRBJ2-3; no reliable D call. The germline V gene encodes CDR1 SGHAT and CDR2 FQNNGV. This CDR3 is built from 12 residues. Trimming left V 8 bases short and J 2 bases short, with 8 bases between. For the CDR3, the DNA is TGTGCCAGCCGATGGATCACAGATACGCAGTATTTT. This codes for CASRWITDTQYF.

With respect to this clone: Other DNA sequences within the sample encode an identical CDR3. The chain employs TRBV28 and TRBJ1-2; a weak D match, TRBD1 (5 bases). The CDR3 length is 14 residues. Germline V gives CDR1 MDHEN, CDR2 SYDVKM. V was cut by 3 bases and J by 5 bases, with 13 bases left in between. The CDR3 protein is CASSFFDRDYGYTF. For the CDR3, the DNA is TGTGCCAGCAGTTTCTTCGACAGAGATTATGGCTACACCTTC.

V gene TRBV27 combines with J gene TRBJ2-7; 7 nucleotides match TRBD1. CDR1 is MNHEY, CDR2 SMNVEV, per germline (reference sequence). The J segment lost 0 bases and the V segment lost 6 bases, leaving 11 bases of the junction unmatched. CDR3 length: 16 residues. The CDR3 loop is CASSRLGTAISYEQYF. CDR3 in DNA: TGTGCCAGCAGCAGACTCGGGACAGCTATCTCCTACGAGCAGTACTTC.

This rearrangement joins TRBV5-1 to TRBJ2-3; 8 bases fit TRBD1. V lost 4 bases and J lost 4; bases outside the gene matches: 8. The CDR3 spans 15 residues. Germline CDR1 SGHRS, CDR2 YFSETQ. The CDR3 here is CASSLQGARADTQYF. Here the CDR3 DNA reads TGCGCCAGCAGCCTCCAGGGGGCGCGCGCAGATACGCAGTATTTT.

This clone was seen a single time. The CDR3 is CASSWDGGRNQPQHF. CDR3 nucleotide sequence: TGTGCCAGCAGCTGGGACGGCGGGCGCAATCAGCCCCAGCATTTT. This chain links TRBV27 with TRBJ1-5; D may be TRBD1 (5 bases). The CDR3 loop spans 15 amino acids. CDR1 and CDR2 (germline): MNHEY, SMNVEV (reference sequence). Trimming pared 6 bases from V and 2 bases from J, leaving 14 bases between.

This chain joins TRBV15 and TRBJ2-3; D gene ambiguous. The V end lost 1 base, the J end lost 3 bases, and 11 bases lay between the germline ends. The CDR3 extends over 15 amino acids. Germline CDR1 LNHNV, CDR2 YYDKDF (reference sequence). CDR3 sequence: CATSRGSPITDTQYF. CDR3 coding DNA: TGTGCCACCAGCAGAGGTTCCCCCATTACAGATACGCAGTATTTT. The whole variable domain, remainder taken from reference TRBV15 and TRBJ2-3, is DAMVIQNPRYQVTQFGKPVTLSCSQTLNHNVMYWYQQKSSQAPKLLFHYYDKDFNNEADTPDNFQSRRPNTSFCFLDIRSPGLGDTAMYLCATSRGSPITDTQYFGPGTRLTVL.

The CDR3 region is CASSQGRYNEQFF. In DNA form, the CDR3 reads TGTGCCAGCAGCCAGGGCCGTTACAATGAGCAGTTCTTC. V and J are TRBV5-6 and TRBJ2-1, with a tentative D call TRBD1 (5 bases). Germline V gene sequence: CDR1 SGHDT, CDR2 YYEEEE. This CDR3 has 13 amino acids. The ends were cut back, 4 bases at V and 4 bases at J, with 9 bases in the middle.

The chain recombines TRBV4-3 with TRBJ1-1; the D is unclear. The V end lost 0 bases, the J end lost 5 bases, and 13 bases lay between the germline ends. Germline lookup yields CDR1 LGHNA and CDR2 YSLEER. The CDR3 consists of 15 residues. The CDR3 region is CASSQELLRVTEAFF. The CDR3 nucleotides are TGCGCCAGCAGCCAAGAGTTACTGAGGGTTACTGAAGCTTTCTTT.

V gene TRBV6-5 combines with J gene TRBJ1-5; the D is unclear. In germline, CDR1 is MNHEY, CDR2 SVGAGI. The V gene lost 7 bases and the J gene lost 5 bases, with 18 bases spanning the gap. This CDR3 region has 15 residues. The DNA of the CDR3 is TGTGCCAGCACCCAGCGTTGGTTGGGCGATCAGCCCCAGCATTTT. This sequence encodes CASTQRWLGDQPQHF.

Regarding this clone: Relative to the germline gene, one junction end is altered; a read error may explain this. In DNA form, the CDR3 reads TGTGCCAGCAGCTCCGGGACACAGGGGGCGTGGGACTTC. It yields the protein CASSSGTQGAWDF. The chain has TRBV11-2 and TRBJ2-7, with 9 bases matching TRBD1. The CDR3 loop spans 13 amino acids. Germline CDR1 SGHAT, CDR2 FQNNGV. The variable domain in full, with the rest retrieved from reference TRBV11-2 and TRBJ2-7, is EAGVAQSPRYKIIEKRQSVAFWCNPISGHATLYWYQQILGQGPKLLIQFQNNGVVDDSQLPKDRFSAERLKGVDSTLKIQPAKLEDSAVYLCASSSGTQGAWDFGPGTRLTVT.

The chain couples TRBV7-6 to TRBJ1-2, with TRBD1 matching over 7 bases. This CDR3 contains 14 residues. CDR1 and CDR2 (germline): SGHVS, FNYEAQ. Trimming at V came to 3 bases and at J to 14 bases, leaving 15 bases not matched to a gene. CDR3 DNA sequence: TGTGCCAGCAGCTTTGATGCAGGAGGGGGCCTAAGAACCTTC. It specifies CASSFDAGGGLRTF.